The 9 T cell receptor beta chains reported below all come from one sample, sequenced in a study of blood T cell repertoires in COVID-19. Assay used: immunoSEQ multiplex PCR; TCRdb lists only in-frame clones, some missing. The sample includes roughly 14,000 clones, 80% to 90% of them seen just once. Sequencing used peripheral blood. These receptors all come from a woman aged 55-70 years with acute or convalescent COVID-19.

The chain's CDR3 is CASSSRDRGTNYGYTF. The CDR3 nucleotides are TGTGCCAGCAGTTCCCGGGACAGGGGTACTAACTATGGCTACACCTTC. This rearrangement joins TRBV27 to TRBJ1-2, with 10 bases aligning to TRBD1. V trimming: 4 bases; J trimming: 0 bases; junction bases outside the gene matches: 5. Germline V CDR1 and CDR2: MNHEY, SMNVEV (reference sequence). The CDR3 is made up of 16 amino acids.

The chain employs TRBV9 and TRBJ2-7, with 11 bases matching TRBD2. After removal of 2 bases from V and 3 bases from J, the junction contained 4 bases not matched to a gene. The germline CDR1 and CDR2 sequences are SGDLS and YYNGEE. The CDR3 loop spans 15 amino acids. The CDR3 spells CASSVSGGALYEQYF. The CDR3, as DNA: TGTGCCAGCAGCGTTAGCGGGGGGGCTCTCTACGAGCAGTACTTC.

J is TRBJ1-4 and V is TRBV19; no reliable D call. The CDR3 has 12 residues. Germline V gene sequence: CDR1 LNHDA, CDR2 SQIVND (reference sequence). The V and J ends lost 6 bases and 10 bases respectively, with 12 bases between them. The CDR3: CASSREFGKLFF. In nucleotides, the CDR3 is TGTGCCAGTAGCCGGGAGTTTGGAAAACTGTTTTTT. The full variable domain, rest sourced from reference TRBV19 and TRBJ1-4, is DGGITQSPKYLFRKEGQNVTLSCEQNLNHDAMYWYRQDPGQGLRLIYYSQIVNDFQKGDIAEGYSVSREKKESFPLTVTSAQKNPTAFYLCASSREFGKLFFGSGTQLSVL.

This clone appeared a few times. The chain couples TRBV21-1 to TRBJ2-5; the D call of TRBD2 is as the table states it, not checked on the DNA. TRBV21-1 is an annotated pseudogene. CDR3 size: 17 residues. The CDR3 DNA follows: TGTGCCAGCAGCAACGTGTTAGCGGGGGGGCCGACGGAGACCCAGTACTTC. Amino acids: CASSNVLAGGPTETQYF.

CDR3 nucleotide sequence: TGCGCCAGCAGCGATAACGGACTAGCGGATACAGATACGCAGTATTTT. It encodes CASSDNGLADTDTQYF. The chain combines TRBV4-3 with TRBJ2-3, with 10 bases fitting TRBD2. Losses at the gene ends were 5 bases for V and 3 bases for J; bases not matched to a gene: 8. Per the germline V gene, CDR1 is LGHNA and CDR2 is YSLEER. The CDR3 length is 16 residues.

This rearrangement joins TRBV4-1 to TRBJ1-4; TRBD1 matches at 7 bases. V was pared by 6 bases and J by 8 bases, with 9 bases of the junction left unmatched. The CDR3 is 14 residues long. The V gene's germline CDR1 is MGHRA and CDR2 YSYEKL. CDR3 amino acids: CASSLGQVGEKLFF. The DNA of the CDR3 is TGCGCCAGCAGTCTCGGACAGGTGGGGGAAAAACTGTTTTTT.

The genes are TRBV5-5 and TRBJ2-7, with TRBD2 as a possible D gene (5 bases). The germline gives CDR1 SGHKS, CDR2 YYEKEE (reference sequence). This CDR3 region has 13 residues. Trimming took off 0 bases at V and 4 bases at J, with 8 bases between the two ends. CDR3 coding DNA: TGTGCCAGCAGCTTGGCTCCGGGATACGAGCAGTACTTC. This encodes CASSLAPGYEQYF.

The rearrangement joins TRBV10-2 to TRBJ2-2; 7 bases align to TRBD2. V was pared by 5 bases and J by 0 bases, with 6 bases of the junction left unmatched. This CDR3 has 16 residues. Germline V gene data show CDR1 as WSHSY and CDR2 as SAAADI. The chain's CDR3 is CASSKLATANTGELFF. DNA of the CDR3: TGCGCCAGCAGTAAACTAGCGACCGCGAACACCGGGGAGCTGTTTTTT.

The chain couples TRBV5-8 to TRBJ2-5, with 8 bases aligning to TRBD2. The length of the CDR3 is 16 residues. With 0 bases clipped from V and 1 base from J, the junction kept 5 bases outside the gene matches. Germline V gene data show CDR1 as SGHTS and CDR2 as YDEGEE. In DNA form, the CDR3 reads TGTGCCAGCAGCTTGGTCCCCGGGGGGGCCCAAGAGACCCAGTACTTC. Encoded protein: CASSLVPGGAQETQYF.